The present T cell receptor beta chain was sequenced within a study of lymphopenia after photon versus proton radiotherapy. Overall study results and limits: Proton therapy kept repertoires fairly stable, unlike photons, which gained effector/memory cells. In patients who died, overall survival fell as post-nadir TCR diversity dropped more.

As regards this clone: Its antigen is undetermined. In the same sample, other DNA sequences code for this CDR3.

Per the germline V gene, CDR1 is SGHRS and CDR2 is YFSETQ. Germline trimming cut 4 bases from V and 1 base from J; bases unmatched to any gene: 6. The CDR3 spans 15 residues. The table came from immunoSEQ multiplex PCR; TCRdb's copy has only in-frame clones and leaves some out. The sample lists fewer than 65,000 clones, roughly 86% occurring once. V gene TRBV5-1 combines with J gene TRBJ2-3; 7 bases line up with TRBD2. The clonotype originates from a man aged 40-55 years with gastric cancer. Sequenced here: peripheral blood, sampled from a patient treated with photon-based radiotherapy. The CDR3 sequence: CASSLRGVGTDTQYF. The CDR3 nucleotides read TGCGCCAGCAGCCTCCGGGGGGTCGGCACAGATACGCAGTATTTT.